This T cell receptor (beta chain) originates from a study of T cells in localized non-small cell lung cancer. Study results and caveats: There was higher T cell clonality in uninvolved adjacent lung than in tumor, and it was highest there. Greater T cell density in blood accompanied longer overall survival.

Worth noting for this clone: Its matching antigen is unknown.

Sequenced by immunoSEQ multiplex PCR; TCRdb stores in-frame clones only, minus some. The top ten clones hold around 34% of a sample with approximately 31,000 clones, more than 75% of them seen once. Germline V gene sequence: CDR1 SEHNR, CDR2 FQNEAQ (reference sequence). The CDR3 runs to 14 residues. The germline V and J ends were trimmed by 5 bases and 6 bases, with 14 bases remaining between them. This specimen was peripheral blood, taken before any cancer treatment. This clonotype originated in a male donor older than 55 with stage II squamous cell lung carcinoma. The V gene is TRBV7-9, the J gene TRBJ2-1; possibly TRBD2 for D (6 bases). CDR3 residues: CASSPTSLSNEQFF. DNA for the CDR3: TGTGCCAGCAGCCCTACTAGCTTGAGCAATGAGCAGTTCTTC.